This TCR beta chain was obtained from a study of blood T cells in healthy people across ages. In the study overall: Template switching recovered approximately one barcoded beta molecule for every two T cells.

Combining a sample-barcoded 5' primer with a J-beta primer mix, a second PCR ran for about 7 to 12 cycles. A single record per CDR3 protein comes from TCRdb applying MiXCR to the 5' RACE reads. The sample records around 970,000 distinct CDR3 sequences, around 54% being singletons. CDR3 size: 15 residues. Germline values: CDR1 MDHEN, CDR2 SYDVKM. Trimming stripped 3 bases from V and 1 base from J, with 13 bases between. Overall study results and limits: Compared with aged donors, long-lived donors showed fewer expanded clones, suggesting selection. Expanded clonotype changes were possibly confounded by unknown donor CMV status.

This clonotype was observed a single time. Its specificity is unknown. This TCR derives from a woman aged 55-70 years in good health. Sequenced sample: blood. V usage is TRBV28 and J usage is TRBJ2-7; D uncertain. CDR3 DNA sequence: TGTGCCAGCAGTTTGCCCGGAGTCGAATCCTACGAGCAGTACTTC. It translates to CASSLPGVESYEQYF.